This is a list of T cell receptor beta chains from one sample in a study of OX40 agonist ivuxolimab in advanced cancers. The protocol was immunoSEQ multiplex PCR, while the TCRdb copy is restricted to in-frame clones and leaves out a portion. The table has some 52,000 clones, about 93% seen once. The sample consisted of CD4+ or CD8+ T cells sorted from blood, taken in a trial of the OX40 agonist ivuxolimab. The receptors were gathered from an adult with an advanced solid tumor such as melanoma, head and neck, liver or kidney cancer. CDR3s include the opening cysteine and the closing phenylalanine or tryptophan. Each record gives: clone size, V gene, D gene, J gene, CDR3 protein, CDR3 DNA. The D gene is left open where the match is weak. Size values are once, few and many counts, or a class for expanded clones, and some rows have none.

abundance: -
v_gene: TRBV25-1
d_gene: -
j_gene: TRBJ2-7
CDR3aa: CASRPPGEEGYEQYF
CDR3nt: TGTGCCAGCAGACCCCCCGGAGAGGAAGGTTACGAGCAGTACTTC

abundance: -
v_gene: TRBV28
d_gene: -
j_gene: TRBJ2-7
CDR3aa: CASSLSGGTYEQYF
CDR3nt: TGTGCCAGCAGTTTATCGGGCGGAACCTACGAGCAGTACTTC

abundance: -
v_gene: TRBV5-1
d_gene: TRBD1
j_gene: TRBJ1-5
CDR3aa: CASSLNTGGAVRVQAQHF
CDR3nt: TGCGCCAGCAGCTTGAACACAGGGGGCGCCGTCAGGGTGCAGGCCCAGCATTTT

abundance: -
v_gene: TRBV9
d_gene: TRBD2
j_gene: TRBJ2-1
CDR3aa: CASSGAHSGVSYNEQFF
CDR3nt: TGTGCCAGCAGCGGAGCCCATAGCGGGGTCTCCTACAATGAGCAGTTCTTC

abundance: -
v_gene: TRBV18
d_gene: TRBD2
j_gene: TRBJ2-3
CDR3aa: CASSPGGADTQYF
CDR3nt: TGTGCCAGCTCACCGGGAGGGGCAGATACGCAGTATTTT

abundance: -
v_gene: TRBV2
d_gene: -
j_gene: TRBJ2-1
CDR3aa: CASSGGEVVYEQFF
CDR3nt: TGTGCCAGCAGTGGGGGGGAGGTCGTTTATGAGCAGTTCTTC

abundance: once
v_gene: TRBV18
d_gene: TRBD1
j_gene: TRBJ2-1
CDR3aa: CASSPPASGQGNYNEQFF
CDR3nt: TGTGCCAGCTCACCACCGGCGTCGGGACAGGGGAACTACAATGAGCAGTTCTTC

abundance: -
v_gene: TRBV6-5
d_gene: -
j_gene: TRBJ2-7
CDR3aa: CASSYLQQGEQYF
CDR3nt: TGTGCCAGCAGTTACCTACAACAGGGAGAGCAGTACTTC

abundance: -
v_gene: TRBV4-3
d_gene: TRBD1
j_gene: TRBJ1-4
CDR3aa: CASSPYAGGGEKLFF
CDR3nt: TGCGCCAGCAGCCCCTATGCAGGGGGAGGAGAAAAACTGTTTTTT

abundance: -
v_gene: TRBV13
d_gene: -
j_gene: TRBJ2-3
CDR3aa: CASSLASTDTQYF
CDR3nt: TGTGCCAGCAGCTTGGCCAGCACAGATACGCAGTATTTT

abundance: -
v_gene: TRBV2
d_gene: -
j_gene: TRBJ2-1
CDR3aa: CASRPTGGGGGREQFF
CDR3nt: TGTGCCAGCAGGCCCACTGGCGGAGGGGGGGGAAGGGAGCAGTTCTTC

abundance: -
v_gene: TRBV28
d_gene: -
j_gene: TRBJ2-1
CDR3aa: CASSFTPGRHKDNEQFF
CDR3nt: TGTGCCAGCAGTTTTACCCCGGGGCGTCATAAGGACAATGAGCAGTTCTTC

abundance: -
v_gene: TRBV28
d_gene: TRBD1
j_gene: TRBJ2-3
CDR3aa: CASSLAAIQGALDTQYF
CDR3nt: TGTGCCAGCAGTTTAGCGGCCATACAGGGGGCTTTAGATACGCAGTATTTT

abundance: -
v_gene: TRBV7-9
d_gene: TRBD1
j_gene: TRBJ2-2
CDR3aa: CASSLIQGAGELFF
CDR3nt: TGTGCCAGCAGCTTAATTCAGGGGGCCGGGGAGCTGTTTTTT

abundance: -
v_gene: TRBV7-9
d_gene: -
j_gene: TRBJ1-1
CDR3aa: CASISRQGTFF
CDR3nt: TGTGCCAGCATCTCTAGGCAGGGGACTTTCTTT

abundance: -
v_gene: TRBV6-5
d_gene: -
j_gene: TRBJ2-1
CDR3aa: CASSYVEGNNEQFF
CDR3nt: TGTGCCAGCAGTTACGTGGAGGGAAACAATGAGCAGTTCTTC

abundance: -
v_gene: TRBV6-5
d_gene: -
j_gene: TRBJ2-7
CDR3aa: CASSEFPSSYEQYF
CDR3nt: TGTGCCAGCAGTGAATTTCCGAGCTCCTACGAGCAGTACTTC

abundance: -
v_gene: TRBV19
d_gene: -
j_gene: TRBJ1-4
CDR3aa: CASSISRENEKLFF
CDR3nt: TGTGCCAGTAGTATATCTCGGGAGAATGAAAAACTGTTTTTT

abundance: -
v_gene: TRBV14
d_gene: TRBD1
j_gene: TRBJ2-5
CDR3aa: CASSQGLTGGNLQETQYF
CDR3nt: TGTGCCAGCAGCCAAGGTCTGACAGGGGGAAACCTCCAAGAGACCCAGTACTTC

abundance: -
v_gene: TRBV7-9
d_gene: TRBD2
j_gene: TRBJ2-1
CDR3aa: CASSAREAGNNEQFF
CDR3nt: TGTGCCAGCAGCGCCAGGGAAGCGGGAAACAATGAGCAGTTCTTC

abundance: once
v_gene: TRBV7-3
d_gene: TRBD1
j_gene: TRBJ2-7
CDR3aa: CASSSDRDGHEQYF
CDR3nt: TGTGCCAGCAGTTCAGACAGGGACGGTCACGAGCAGTACTTC

abundance: -
v_gene: TRBV27
d_gene: -
j_gene: TRBJ2-3
CDR3aa: CASSPTLDTQYF
CDR3nt: TGTGCCAGCAGTCCGACCTTGGATACGCAGTATTTT

abundance: -
v_gene: TRBV19
d_gene: -
j_gene: TRBJ2-7
CDR3aa: CASAWGLTYEQYF
CDR3nt: TGTGCCAGCGCTTGGGGGTTGACCTACGAGCAGTACTTC

abundance: -
v_gene: TRBV10-3
d_gene: -
j_gene: TRBJ2-7
CDR3aa: CAISDPGREGNEQYF
CDR3nt: TGTGCCATCAGTGATCCCGGACGGGAAGGGAACGAGCAGTACTTC

abundance: -
v_gene: TRBV27
d_gene: -
j_gene: TRBJ2-1
CDR3aa: CASSAGFLGNEQFF
CDR3nt: TGTGCCAGCAGCGCGGGGTTCCTCGGGAATGAGCAGTTCTTC

abundance: -
v_gene: TRBV27
d_gene: -
j_gene: TRBJ2-4
CDR3aa: CASSPQGNIQYF
CDR3nt: TGTGCCAGCAGTCCGCAGGGAAACATTCAGTACTTC

abundance: -
v_gene: TRBV5-4
d_gene: -
j_gene: TRBJ1-5
CDR3aa: CASSLGGSNQPQHF
CDR3nt: TGTGCCAGCAGCTTGGGGGGGAGCAATCAGCCCCAGCATTTT

abundance: -
v_gene: TRBV19
d_gene: TRBD2
j_gene: TRBJ2-1
CDR3aa: CASSIGSGGDNEQFF
CDR3nt: TGTGCCAGTAGTATAGGGTCGGGGGGAGACAATGAGCAGTTCTTC

abundance: -
v_gene: TRBV19
d_gene: TRBD2
j_gene: TRBJ2-2
CDR3aa: CASLAGGLNTGELFF
CDR3nt: TGTGCCAGTCTAGCGGGAGGACTGAACACCGGGGAGCTGTTTTTT

abundance: -
v_gene: TRBV11-2
d_gene: TRBD1
j_gene: TRBJ1-5
CDR3aa: CASGTGLNQPQHF
CDR3nt: TGTGCCAGTGGGACAGGTCTCAATCAGCCCCAGCATTTT

abundance: -
v_gene: TRBV19
d_gene: -
j_gene: TRBJ2-7
CDR3aa: CASSIGGASSYEQYF
CDR3nt: TGTGCCAGTAGTATAGGCGGGGCTTCTTCCTACGAGCAGTACTTC

abundance: -
v_gene: TRBV11-2
d_gene: TRBD1
j_gene: TRBJ2-2
CDR3aa: CASSSGQEAGELFF
CDR3nt: TGTGCCAGCAGCTCGGGACAGGAGGCCGGGGAGCTGTTTTTT

abundance: -
v_gene: TRBV19
d_gene: -
j_gene: TRBJ2-3
CDR3aa: CASSPSTIRPGDTQYF
CDR3nt: TGTGCCAGTAGTCCCAGTACTATCCGACCAGGGGATACGCAGTATTTT

abundance: -
v_gene: TRBV7-9
d_gene: -
j_gene: TRBJ2-5
CDR3aa: CASSPSLGTPPETQYF
CDR3nt: TGTGCCAGCAGCCCAAGCCTAGGCACTCCCCCAGAGACCCAGTACTTC

abundance: -
v_gene: TRBV5-6
d_gene: -
j_gene: TRBJ2-3
CDR3aa: CASSMRFFTDTQYF
CDR3nt: TGTGCCAGCAGCATGAGATTCTTCACAGATACGCAGTATTTT

abundance: -
v_gene: TRBV27
d_gene: -
j_gene: TRBJ1-4
CDR3aa: CASSSGNEKLFF
CDR3nt: TGTGCCAGCAGTTCGGGGAATGAAAAACTGTTTTTT

abundance: -
v_gene: TRBV6-6
d_gene: -
j_gene: TRBJ1-2
CDR3aa: CASSYSPGSNYGYTF
CDR3nt: TGTGCCAGCAGTTACTCGCCCGGATCGAACTATGGCTACACCTTC

abundance: few
v_gene: TRBV6-5
d_gene: -
j_gene: TRBJ1-2
CDR3aa: CASSYSTGSQYGYTF
CDR3nt: TGTGCCAGCAGTTACTCCACAGGGAGTCAGTATGGCTACACCTTC

abundance: -
v_gene: TRBV2
d_gene: TRBD1
j_gene: TRBJ1-2
CDR3aa: CASRTGGNYGYTF
CDR3nt: TGTGCCAGCAGGACAGGGGGTAACTATGGCTACACCTTC

abundance: -
v_gene: TRBV5-8
d_gene: TRBD1
j_gene: TRBJ2-1
CDR3aa: CASSLGQGNRGEQFF
CDR3nt: TGTGCCAGCAGCTTGGGACAGGGGAATAGGGGTGAGCAGTTCTTC

abundance: -
v_gene: TRBV10-3
d_gene: -
j_gene: TRBJ2-3
CDR3aa: CAISEEGQHIGTQYF
CDR3nt: TGTGCCATCAGCGAGGAGGGACAGCACATCGGTACGCAGTATTTT

abundance: -
v_gene: TRBV13
d_gene: -
j_gene: TRBJ2-4
CDR3aa: CASSQGVRGPKNIQYF
CDR3nt: TGTGCCAGCAGCCAGGGAGTCCGGGGACCCAAAAACATTCAGTACTTC

abundance: -
v_gene: TRBV5-8
d_gene: TRBD1
j_gene: TRBJ1-2
CDR3aa: CASSLALGTAVYGYTF
CDR3nt: TGTGCCAGCAGCTTGGCCCTTGGGACAGCTGTCTATGGCTACACCTTC

abundance: -
v_gene: TRBV19
d_gene: TRBD2
j_gene: TRBJ2-7
CDR3aa: CASSMGLAGDLSGHEQYF
CDR3nt: TGTGCCAGTAGTATGGGACTAGCGGGGGATCTTTCGGGCCACGAGCAGTACTTC

abundance: -
v_gene: TRBV28
d_gene: -
j_gene: TRBJ2-7
CDR3aa: CASSSPGGAYSYEQYF
CDR3nt: TGTGCCAGCAGTTCACCTGGGGGCGCGTATTCCTACGAGCAGTACTTC

abundance: -
v_gene: TRBV30
d_gene: -
j_gene: TRBJ1-2
CDR3aa: CAWSGGAHGYTF
CDR3nt: TGTGCCTGGAGCGGAGGGGCCCATGGCTACACCTTC